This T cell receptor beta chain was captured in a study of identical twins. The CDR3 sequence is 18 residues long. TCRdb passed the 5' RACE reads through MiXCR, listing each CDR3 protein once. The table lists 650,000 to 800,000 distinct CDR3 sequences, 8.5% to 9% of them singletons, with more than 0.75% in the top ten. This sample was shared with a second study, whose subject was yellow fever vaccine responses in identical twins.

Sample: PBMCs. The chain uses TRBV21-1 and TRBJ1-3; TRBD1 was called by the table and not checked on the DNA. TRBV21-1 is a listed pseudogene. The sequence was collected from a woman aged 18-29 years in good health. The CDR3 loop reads CASSSRPMAGHEGNTIYF. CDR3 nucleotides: TGTGCCAGCAGCTCTCGCCCCATGGCGGGACACGAAGGAAACACCATATATTTT.